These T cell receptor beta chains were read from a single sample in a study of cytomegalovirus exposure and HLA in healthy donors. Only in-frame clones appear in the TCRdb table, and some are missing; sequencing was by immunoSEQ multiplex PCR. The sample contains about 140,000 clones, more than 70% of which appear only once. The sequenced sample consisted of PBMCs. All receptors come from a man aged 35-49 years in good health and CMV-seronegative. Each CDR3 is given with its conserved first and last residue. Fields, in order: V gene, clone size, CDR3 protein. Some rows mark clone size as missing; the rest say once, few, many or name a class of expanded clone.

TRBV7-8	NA	CASSQGRKRGQETQYF
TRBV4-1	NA	CASSPRDYQETQYF
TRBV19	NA	CASSMSGTGNVRGYTF
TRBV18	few	CASSPGTGGNQETQYF
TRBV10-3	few	CAISESGGAATEAFF
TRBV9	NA	CASSITGVHGEKLFF
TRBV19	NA	CASSIDLGPYEQYF
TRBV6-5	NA	CASSPSGAPYEKLFF
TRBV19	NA	CASSSAGRKQETQYF
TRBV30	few	CAWRASGNTEAFF
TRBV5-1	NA	CASSPTGISNQPQHF
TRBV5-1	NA	CASSFAGVVAGELFF
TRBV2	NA	CASRSHRGVNEQFF
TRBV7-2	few	CASSPGYYNSPLHF
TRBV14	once	CASSQGPSSYNEQFF
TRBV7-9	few	CASSLISGQNEKLFF
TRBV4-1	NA	CASSQALAGGTYEQYF
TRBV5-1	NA	CASSLGGAPSAYEQYF
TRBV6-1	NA	CASRVQQPYNYGYTF
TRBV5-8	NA	CASSLDTGGGTEAFF
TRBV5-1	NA	CASSFGTGVGEQYF
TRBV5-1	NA	CASSLRGQGARETQYF
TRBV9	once	CASSGGLAGGLTQYF
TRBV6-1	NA	CASSENGGDYGYTF
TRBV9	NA	CASSAYSQGVAAFYGYTF
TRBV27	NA	CASSGYRGEWFF
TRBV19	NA	CASSPHGTLGGREQYF
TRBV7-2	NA	CASSFRQGAGQPQHF
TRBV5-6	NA	CASSRKPLGPQETQYF
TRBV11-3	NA	CASSLQTGIGGYNEQFF
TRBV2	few	CASSEPGEYEQYF
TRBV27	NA	CASSLIPGPGDTEAFF
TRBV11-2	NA	CASREGDRWGETQYF
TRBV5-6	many	CASSFDRDTEAFF
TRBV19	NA	CASSGAPPGWDTGELFF
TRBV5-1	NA	CASSLGGSGGQETQYF
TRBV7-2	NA	CASSLSGPYNEQFF